Following are 32 T cell receptor beta chains from one sample sequenced in a study of blood T cell repertoires in COVID-19. Produced via immunoSEQ multiplex PCR; TCRdb's table is partial and in-frame only. The sample holds under 300,000 clones; more than 75% are singletons and the top ten take 10% to 15%. The sample consisted of peripheral blood. These receptors were obtained from an elderly man with acute or convalescent COVID-19.

The chain couples TRBV6-5 to TRBJ2-1; the match to TRBD2 covers 7 bases. J was trimmed by 8 bases and V by 6 bases; bases with no gene match: 13. The CDR3 has 15 amino acids. Germline-derived CDR1 and CDR2 are MNHEY and SVGAGI. In nucleotides, the CDR3 is TGTGCCAGCAGCCCCCCCAGCGGGGCCCCCCATGAGCAGTTCTTC. Translated: CASSPPSGAPHEQFF.

The chain combines TRBV6-5 with TRBJ2-2; D is undetermined. Germline V gene lookup returns CDR1 MNHEY and CDR2 SVGAGI. The CDR3 consists of 12 residues. V was pared by 4 bases and J by 6 bases, with 6 bases between. This CDR3 reads CASSLVAGELFF. The CDR3 region has the DNA TGTGCCAGCAGTTTAGTGGCCGGGGAGCTGTTTTTT.

The V call is TRBV28, the J call TRBJ1-6; 8 positions agree with TRBD1. Germline V gene sequence: CDR1 MDHEN, CDR2 SYDVKM. The CDR3 is 15 amino acids. J was trimmed by 7 bases and V by 5 bases; bases with no gene match: 7. In DNA form, the CDR3 reads TGTGCCAGCAGTCCGGGGGACAGGCGGAATTCACCCCTCCACTTT. Its protein product is CASSPGDRRNSPLHF. Using reference TRBV28 and TRBJ1-6 for the parts outside the CDR3, the full variable domain is DVKVTQSSRYLVKRTGEKVFLECVQDMDHENMFWYRQDPGLGLRLIYFSYDVKMKEKGDIPEGYSVSREKKERFSLILESASTNQTSMYLCASSPGDRRNSPLHFGNGTRLTVT.

The CDR3 protein is CASIADRKNTEAFF. DNA for the CDR3: TGTGCCAGTATTGCGGACAGAAAGAACACTGAAGCTTTCTTT. The chain couples TRBV19 to TRBJ1-1; possible D gene TRBD1, 6 bases. V shed 7 bases and J shed 1 base, with 13 bases lying between them. The germline gives CDR1 LNHDA, CDR2 SQIVND (reference sequence). This CDR3 is built from 14 residues.

The V call is TRBV5-1, the J call TRBJ2-7, with D perhaps matching TRBD2 (5 bases). Trimming left V 2 bases short and J 3 bases short, with 18 bases between. The CDR3 loop spans 16 amino acids. CDR1 and CDR2 from the germline V gene are SGHRS and YFSETQ. The CDR3 DNA reads as TGCGCCAGCAGCTTAGGAGCGGAACGATCTTACTACGAGCAGTACTTC. Residues: CASSLGAERSYYEQYF.

The CDR3 loop is CASIPRPEGGHEKLFF. CDR3 DNA sequence: TGTGCCAGCATCCCTCGACCCGAAGGGGGCCATGAAAAACTGTTTTTT. This chain uses TRBV28 with TRBJ1-4, with 7 bases identical to TRBD1. After removal of 7 bases from V and 6 bases from J, the junction contained 14 bases not matched to a gene. CDR1 and CDR2 from the germline V gene are MDHEN and SYDVKM. CDR3 length: 16 amino acids.

The J gene is TRBJ1-4, the V gene TRBV5-1; tentatively, D is TRBD1 (6 bases). The germline V gene encodes CDR1 SGHRS and CDR2 YFSETQ. Between the trimmed V and J ends, which lost 0 bases and 6 bases, there was a span of 12 bases. The CDR3 length is 15 residues. The CDR3 protein is CASSLDGGPDEKLFF. The DNA of the CDR3 is TGCGCCAGCAGCTTGGACGGGGGGCCGGATGAAAAACTGTTTTTT.

V and J are TRBV5-6 and TRBJ2-7; 8 bases map to TRBD1. Germline V gene data show CDR1 as SGHDT and CDR2 as YYEEEE. There are 16 residues in the CDR3. V gave up 4 bases and J gave up 4 bases; unmatched junction bases: 13. The CDR3, as DNA: TGTGCCAGCAGCCAGACAGGGGTGTTAATCCCGTACGAGCAGTACTTC. Protein product: CASSQTGVLIPYEQYF. Full variable domain (missing parts from reference TRBV5-6 and TRBJ2-7): DAGVTQSPTHLIKTRGQQVTLRCSPKSGHDTVSWYQQALGQGPQFIFQYYEEEERQRGNFPDRFSGHQFPNYSSELNVNALLLGDSALYLCASSQTGVLIPYEQYFGPGTRLTVT.

In its sample, this clone was seen once. The genes are TRBV12-3 or TRBV12-4 and TRBJ1-1, with TRBD1 matching 9 bases. V gave up 6 bases and J gave up 7 bases; unmatched junction bases: 6. The CDR3 spans 13 residues. In nucleotides, the CDR3 is TGTGCCAGCAGCCATGGGACAGGGCGTGAAGCTTTCTTT. Translated: CASSHGTGREAFF.

This CDR3 reads CASSQDADSHLTPLEKLFF. The CDR3 bases are TGCGCCAGCAGCCAAGATGCAGACAGCCACCTCACTCCCCTTGAAAAACTGTTTTTT. The genes are TRBV4-3 and TRBJ1-4, with TRBD1 as a possible D gene (5 bases). The CDR3 spans 19 residues. CDR1 and CDR2 (germline): LGHNA, YSLEER. Trimming removed 0 bases at V and 7 bases at J, with 24 bases between.

The chain employs TRBV12-3 or TRBV12-4 and TRBJ1-5; a possible D gene is TRBD1 (5 bases). Trimming took off 6 bases at V and 2 bases at J, with 8 bases between the two ends. The CDR3 is 13 amino acids. The CDR3 reads CASSVTGNQPQHF. In DNA form, the CDR3 reads TGTGCCAGCAGCGTGACAGGCAATCAGCCCCAGCATTTT.

For the CDR3, the DNA is TGTGCCAGTACCGGCGTAGGACTAGCGGGAACCAATGAGCAGTTCTTC. Translated, it gives CASTGVGLAGTNEQFF. This chain joins TRBV19 and TRBJ2-1, with TRBD2 matching over 12 bases. Per the germline V gene, CDR1 is LNHDA and CDR2 is SQIVND (reference sequence). V lost 7 bases, J lost 6 bases, and 10 bases stayed unmatched. CDR3 size: 16 residues.

The chain joins TRBV11-2 to TRBJ2-1, with TRBD2 identical over 9 bases. The CDR3 loop spans 14 amino acids. V lost 9 bases, J lost 13 bases, and 16 bases stayed unmatched. Germline CDR1 is SGHAT and CDR2 is FQNNGV. The CDR3 nucleotides read TGTGCCAGTCTAAATAGGGCGGGAGGGCCTCAACAGTTCTTC. Amino acid sequence: CASLNRAGGPQQFF.

The chain has TRBV3-1 (or the pseudogene TRBV3-2) and TRBJ2-5; 16 bases align to TRBD2. The CDR3 loop spans 17 amino acids. J gave up 5 bases and V 5 bases, and 8 bases lay outside the gene matches. Germline V gene sequence: CDR1 LGHDT, CDR2 YNNKEL (reference sequence). CDR3: CASSSGTSGRARETQYF. The CDR3, as DNA: TGTGCCAGCAGCTCCGGGACTAGCGGGAGGGCCCGGGAGACCCAGTACTTC.

The chain has TRBV5-1 and TRBJ2-7; 10 bases are shared with TRBD2. V dropped 0 bases and J dropped 5; count of bases not matched to a gene: 8. The CDR3 spans 16 residues. Germline V gene sequence: CDR1 SGHRS, CDR2 YFSETQ. The CDR3 protein is CASSLAASGRVDEQYF. The CDR3 nucleotides are TGCGCCAGCAGCTTGGCCGCTAGCGGGAGAGTCGACGAGCAGTACTTC.

The chain employs TRBV11-1 and TRBJ1-1; TRBD1 is a possible D gene (5 bases). V lost 7 bases to trimming and J lost 0 bases, with 9 bases between them. CDR3 length: 13 amino acids. Germline lookup yields CDR1 SGHAT and CDR2 FQDESV (reference sequence). In DNA, the CDR3 is TGTGCCAGCAACAGGAACATGAACACTGAAGCTTTCTTT. Protein product: CASNRNMNTEAFF.

The V gene is TRBV3-1 (or the pseudogene TRBV3-2), the J gene TRBJ1-2; 8 nucleotides align to TRBD1. The CDR3 consists of 13 residues. Germline assignment: CDR1 LGHDT and CDR2 YNNKEL (reference sequence). V trimming: 10 bases; J trimming: 6 bases; junction bases outside the gene matches: 10. This chain's CDR3 is CATTRTGRDGYTF. CDR3 DNA: TGTGCCACCACTAGGACAGGGAGAGATGGCTACACCTTC.

To note about this clone: Germline is not matched at one junction end, which may reflect a read error. CDR3 nucleotide sequence: TGTGTCAGTAAAAGAGACAGGGCGGGCTCCGGGGAGCTGTTTTTT. This encodes CVSKRDRAGSGELFF. This chain connects TRBV19 to TRBJ2-2; 7 nucleotides line up with TRBD1. The germline V gene encodes CDR1 LNHDA and CDR2 SQIVND (reference sequence). The CDR3 is 15 residues long.

The CDR3 is CSVVHQGTEAFF. Written as DNA, the CDR3 is TGCAGCGTTGTCCATCAGGGCACTGAAGCTTTCTTT. The V call is TRBV29-1, the J call TRBJ1-1, with a weak D call TRBD1 (5 bases). The CDR3 spans 12 residues. V was shortened by 4 bases and J by 4 bases, with 10 bases between the two germline ends. CDR1 is SQVTM, CDR2 ANQGSEA, per germline.

This chain links TRBV2 with TRBJ1-4; 9 positions match TRBD1. Trimming at V came to 8 bases and at J to 4 bases, leaving 8 bases not matched to a gene. This CDR3 is 15 amino acids long. Per germline, CDR1 SNHLY and CDR2 FYNNEI. This chain's CDR3 is CASVGQGLINEKLFF. CDR3 nucleotide sequence: TGTGCCAGCGTAGGACAGGGGCTGATTAATGAAAAACTGTTTTTT.

The chain is built from TRBV5-1 and TRBJ2-1; 13 bases fit TRBD2. Germline V gives CDR1 SGHRS, CDR2 YFSETQ. This CDR3 is built from 14 residues. V was clipped by 6 bases and J by 7 bases; unmatched bases: 4. The CDR3 reads CASTGLAGVNEQFF. As DNA, the CDR3 is TGCGCCAGCACCGGACTAGCGGGAGTTAATGAGCAGTTCTTC.

This clone was detected once. CDR3 protein: CASSRGLSGNQPQHF. In DNA form, the CDR3 reads TGTGCCAGCTCAAGGGGATTGTCGGGCAATCAGCCCCAGCATTTT. V and J are TRBV18 and TRBJ1-5, with D perhaps TRBD1 (5 bases). The V end was cut by 5 bases, the J end by 2 bases, with 13 bases between. Germline V gene lookup returns CDR1 KGHSH and CDR2 LQKENI. This CDR3 is built from 15 residues.

The chain is built from TRBV5-8 and TRBJ2-1; D might be TRBD2 (6 bases). Trimming took off 4 bases at V and 7 bases at J, with 9 bases between the two ends. CDR3 length: 12 amino acids. Germline CDR1 is SGHTS and CDR2 is YDEGEE. CDR3 residues: CASSRETNEQFF. DNA of the CDR3: TGTGCCAGCAGCCGGGAGACAAATGAGCAGTTCTTC.

This clone was seen just once. The chain's CDR3 is CASSIRQREDQPQHF. The CDR3 nucleotides are TGTGCCAGTAGTATACGACAGAGGGAGGACCAGCCCCAGCATTTT. The rearrangement joins TRBV19 to TRBJ1-5, with D possibly TRBD1 on 5 matching bases. V was clipped by 2 bases and J by 7 bases, with 15 bases between them. The germline V gene has CDR1 LNHDA and CDR2 SQIVND (reference sequence). The CDR3 extends over 15 amino acids.

The gene calls are TRBV6-5 and TRBJ2-5; no clear D gene. V was cut by 5 bases and J by 5 bases, with 15 bases left in between. This CDR3 spans 14 amino acids. Germline V CDR1 and CDR2: MNHEY, SVGAGI. The CDR3 DNA sequence: TGTGCCAGCAGTCCCCTCAGGTTTAGGGAGACCCAGTACTTC. Translation: CASSPLRFRETQYF.

The V and J genes are TRBV2 and TRBJ2-7, with 8 bases identical to TRBD1. Germline V CDR1 and CDR2: SNHLY, FYNNEI. The CDR3 consists of 16 residues. V lost 7 bases to trimming and J lost 5 bases; unmatched junction nucleotides: 16. The DNA for the CDR3 is TGTGCCAGCACCCCCGTGAGGGCAGGGGGCGCGAACGAGCAGTACTTC. Protein: CASTPVRAGGANEQYF. Filled out from reference TRBV2 and TRBJ2-7, the complete variable domain reads EPEVTQTPSHQVTQMGQEVILRCVPISNHLYFYWYRQILGQKVEFLVSFYNNEISEKSEIFDDQFSVERPDGSNFTLKIRSTKLEDSAMYFCASTPVRAGGANEQYFGPGTRLTVT.

The V and J genes are TRBV9 and TRBJ1-6; D is perhaps TRBD1 (6 bases). The CDR3 spans 14 residues. V was clipped by 3 bases and J by 7 bases, with 11 bases between them. CDR1 and CDR2 from the germline V gene are SGDLS and YYNGEE. The CDR3 DNA reads TGTGCCAGCAGCGCAGGACAGAGCAATTCACCCCTCCACTTT. This translates into CASSAGQSNSPLHF.

J is TRBJ2-1 and V is TRBV13; 14 bases align to TRBD2. The V gene end was trimmed by 5 bases and the J gene end by 9 bases; junction bases not matched to a gene: 6. The CDR3 spans 15 residues. Germline V gene data show CDR1 as PRHDT and CDR2 as FYEKMQ (reference sequence). CDR3 amino acids: CASSPGTSGGGEQFF. As DNA, the CDR3 is TGTGCCAGCAGCCCCGGGACTAGCGGGGGAGGTGAGCAGTTCTTC.

V usage is TRBV24-1 and J usage is TRBJ2-1; TRBD1 agrees at 8 bases. The CDR3 runs to 15 residues. The V segment lost 7 bases and the J segment 8 bases; nucleotides outside the gene matches: 12. Germline V lookup: CDR1 KGHDR, CDR2 SFDVKD. This CDR3 is CATSPQAGGGDEQFF. The CDR3 region has the DNA TGTGCCACCAGCCCACAGGCAGGGGGCGGTGATGAGCAGTTCTTC.

The chain carries TRBV3-1 (or the pseudogene TRBV3-2) and TRBJ2-3, with D perhaps matching TRBD2 (7 bases). Trimming removed 4 bases at V and 1 base at J, with 15 bases between. This CDR3 is built from 16 residues. Germline assignment: CDR1 LGHDT and CDR2 YNNKEL (reference sequence). This chain's CDR3 is CASSPNGGRGTDTQYF. DNA of the CDR3: TGTGCCAGCAGCCCTAACGGGGGGCGGGGCACAGATACGCAGTATTTT.

The chain links TRBV9 to TRBJ2-3; weak D call: TRBD2 (7 bases). This CDR3 region has 15 residues. Between the trimmed V and J ends, which lost 0 bases and 4 bases, there was a span of 12 bases. Per germline, CDR1 SGDLS and CDR2 YYNGEE. The DNA of the CDR3 is TGTGCCAGCAGCGTAGAGAGGGGGGGCGCAGATACGCAGTATTTT. Amino acid sequence: CASSVERGGADTQYF.

The V gene is TRBV19, the J gene TRBJ2-1; 7 bases agree with TRBD1. The CDR3 has 17 amino acids. The trim removed 5 bases at V and 6 bases at J, leaving 16 bases unmatched. CDR1 LNHDA and CDR2 SQIVND come from the germline V gene (reference sequence). The CDR3 nucleotides are TGTGCCAGTAGTTTTACCCCCGTGACAGGGCTCGGCAATGAGCAGTTCTTC. It translates to CASSFTPVTGLGNEQFF.